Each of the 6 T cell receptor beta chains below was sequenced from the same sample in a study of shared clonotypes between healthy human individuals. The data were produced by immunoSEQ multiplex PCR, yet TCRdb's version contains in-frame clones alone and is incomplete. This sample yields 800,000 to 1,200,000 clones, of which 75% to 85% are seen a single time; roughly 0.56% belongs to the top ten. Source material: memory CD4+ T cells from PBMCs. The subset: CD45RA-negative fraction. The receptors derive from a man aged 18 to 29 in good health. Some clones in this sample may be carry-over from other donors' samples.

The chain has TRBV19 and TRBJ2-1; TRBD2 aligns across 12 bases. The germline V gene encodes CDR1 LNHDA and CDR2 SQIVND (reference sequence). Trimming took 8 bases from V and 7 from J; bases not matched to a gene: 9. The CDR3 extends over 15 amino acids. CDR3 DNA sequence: TGTGCCAGTGGGTTCCTAGCGGGAGGGCCGAATGAGCAGTTCTTC. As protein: CASGFLAGGPNEQFF. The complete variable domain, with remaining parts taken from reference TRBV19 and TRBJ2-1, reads DGGITQSPKYLFRKEGQNVTLSCEQNLNHDAMYWYRQDPGQGLRLIYYSQIVNDFQKGDIAEGYSVSREKKESFPLTVTSAQKNPTAFYLCASGFLAGGPNEQFFGPGTRLTVL.

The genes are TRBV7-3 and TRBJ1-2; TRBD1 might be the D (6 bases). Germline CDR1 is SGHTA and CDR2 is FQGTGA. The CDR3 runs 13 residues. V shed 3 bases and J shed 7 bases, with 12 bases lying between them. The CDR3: CASSLGAGSGYTF. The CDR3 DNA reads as TGTGCCAGCAGCTTGGGGGCGGGGTCTGGCTACACCTTC.

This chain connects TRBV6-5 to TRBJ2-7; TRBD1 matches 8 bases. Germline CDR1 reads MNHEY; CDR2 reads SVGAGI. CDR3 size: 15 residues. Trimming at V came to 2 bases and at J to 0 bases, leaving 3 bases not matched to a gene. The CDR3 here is CASSYGTGYSYEQYF. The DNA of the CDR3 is TGTGCCAGCAGTTACGGGACAGGCTACTCCTACGAGCAGTACTTC.

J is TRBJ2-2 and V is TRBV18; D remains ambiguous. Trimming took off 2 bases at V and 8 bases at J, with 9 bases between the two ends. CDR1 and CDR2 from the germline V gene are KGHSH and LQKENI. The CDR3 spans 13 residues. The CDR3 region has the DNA TGTGCCAGCTCACCAGGAAGTCCGGGGGAGCTGTTTTTT. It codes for CASSPGSPGELFF.

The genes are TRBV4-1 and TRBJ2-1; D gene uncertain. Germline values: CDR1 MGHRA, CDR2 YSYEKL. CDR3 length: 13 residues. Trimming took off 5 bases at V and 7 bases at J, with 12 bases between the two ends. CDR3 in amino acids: CASSKMDGNEQFF. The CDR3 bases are TGCGCCAGCAGCAAGATGGACGGAAATGAGCAGTTCTTC.

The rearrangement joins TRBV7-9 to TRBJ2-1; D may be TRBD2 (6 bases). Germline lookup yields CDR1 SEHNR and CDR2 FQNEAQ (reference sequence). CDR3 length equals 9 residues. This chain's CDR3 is CAGGHEQFF. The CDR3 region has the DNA TGTGCGGGAGGCCATGAGCAGTTCTTC.